This T cell receptor beta chain was identified during a study of PD-L1 blockade in urothelial cancer. The CDR3 has 14 amino acids. Germline V lookup: CDR1 KGHSH, CDR2 LQKENI. Trimming shortened V by 3 bases and J by 2 bases, and 8 bases separated the two germline ends. Profiling relied on immunoSEQ multiplex PCR, and the TCRdb table lists in-frame clones only, not all of them. This table has about 130,000 clones, roughly 88% appearing once. Stated time point: peripheral blood 6 weeks after treatment start. The material was PBMCs, obtained around atezolizumab (anti-PD-L1) treatment. The clonotype was recovered from a man in his fifties with urothelial cancer. The rearrangement joins TRBV18 to TRBJ1-3; D not resolved. DNA of the CDR3: TGTGCCAGCTCACCGGCCCCAGCTGGAAACACCATATATTTT. This gives the protein CASSPAPAGNTIYF.